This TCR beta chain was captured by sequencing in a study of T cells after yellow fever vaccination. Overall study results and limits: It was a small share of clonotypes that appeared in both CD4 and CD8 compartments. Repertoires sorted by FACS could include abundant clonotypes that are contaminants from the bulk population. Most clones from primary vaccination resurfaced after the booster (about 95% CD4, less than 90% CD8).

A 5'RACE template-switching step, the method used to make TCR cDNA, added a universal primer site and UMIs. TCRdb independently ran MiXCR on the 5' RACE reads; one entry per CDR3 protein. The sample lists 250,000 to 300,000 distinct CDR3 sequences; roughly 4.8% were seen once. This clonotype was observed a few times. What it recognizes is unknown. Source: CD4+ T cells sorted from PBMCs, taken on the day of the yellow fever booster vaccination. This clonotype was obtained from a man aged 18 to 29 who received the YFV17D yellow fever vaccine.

CDR3 loop: CASSKLAGGRSSYNEQFF. The CDR3 region has the DNA TGTGCCAGCAGTAAACTAGCGGGGGGCAGAAGCTCCTACAATGAGCAGTTCTTC. The chain employs TRBV6-5 and TRBJ2-1, with 12 bases fitting TRBD2. Trimming took 5 bases from V and 0 from J; bases not matched to a gene: 8. This CDR3 is built from 18 residues. CDR1 is MNHEY and CDR2 is SVGAGI in the germline V gene.